The 21 T cell receptor beta chains below come from one sample, sequenced in a study of early T cells in non-severe SARS-CoV-2 infection. TCRdb redid the calling of the 5' RACE reads with MiXCR, one entry per CDR3 protein. The table lists about 22,000 distinct CDR3 sequences, around 4.2% of them singletons. Material: whole blood. Every receptor here comes from an adult who was a healthcare worker with PCR-confirmed SARS-CoV-2 infection or an uninfected control (not recorded which).

The chain uses TRBV28 and TRBJ2-7; 9 bases are shared with TRBD1. In germline, CDR1 is MDHEN, CDR2 SYDVKM. The CDR3 spans 16 residues. The junction had 10 bases not matched to a gene; V was cut back by 4 bases and J by 3 bases. The chain's CDR3 is CASSSHGTGFFYEQYF. Here the CDR3 DNA reads TGTGCCAGCAGTTCGCACGGGACAGGGTTTTTCTACGAGCAGTACTTC.

This clonotype was detected ten times or more. The chain carries TRBV11-2 and TRBJ1-1; possible D gene TRBD1, 5 bases. V was pared by 0 bases and J by 4 bases, with 9 bases between. Germline V gene lookup returns CDR1 SGHAT and CDR2 FQNNGV. The CDR3 length is 14 residues. DNA for the CDR3: TGTGCCAGCAGCTTAGAAAGGGGCTTCACTGAAGCTTTCTTT. Translated: CASSLERGFTEAFF.

The V and J genes are TRBV2 and TRBJ2-4, with D hard to call. The CDR3 totals 16 residues. The V end was cut by 5 bases, the J end by 6 bases, with 20 bases between. Germline CDR1 reads SNHLY; CDR2 reads FYNNEI. The CDR3 DNA reads TGTGCCAGCAGTAAAGGCGGCCCCGCTGAGATAAACATTCAGTACTTC. Translated, it gives CASSKGGPAEINIQYF.

This chain connects TRBV2 to TRBJ2-2; no firm D call. V lost 2 bases and J lost 0, with 7 bases in between. Looked up from germline, CDR1 is SNHLY and CDR2 is FYNNEI. The CDR3 is 15 amino acids. The CDR3 nucleotides are TGTGCCAGCAGTGAACTGGGTCCGAACACCGGGGAGCTGTTTTTT. Its translation is CASSELGPNTGELFF.

This clonotype was seen ten or more times. V gene TRBV29-1 combines with J gene TRBJ2-7; 9 nucleotides match TRBD1. V was pared by 1 base and J by 3 bases, with 10 bases of the junction left unmatched. CDR1 and CDR2 from the germline V gene are SQVTM and ANQGSEA. The CDR3 extends over 16 amino acids. In DNA, the CDR3 is TGCAGCGTTGAAGGTGTTAGGAAGGACAGGGGCTACGAGCAGTACTTC. Translation gives CSVEGVRKDRGYEQYF.

This clonotype was counted only a few times. This chain uses TRBV7-9 with TRBJ1-5; D is unresolved. CDR1 is SEHNR and CDR2 is FQNEAQ in the germline V gene (reference sequence). The CDR3 runs to 13 residues. V lost 5 bases and J 7 bases, leaving 12 bases between the germline ends. This chain's CDR3 is CASSLGLGQPQHF. The CDR3 DNA sequence: TGTGCCAGCAGCCTGGGCCTCGGGCAGCCCCAGCATTTT.

This chain links TRBV29-1 with TRBJ1-1; D is ambiguous. The germline V and J ends were trimmed by 5 bases and 4 bases, with 11 bases remaining between them. The length of the CDR3 is 12 residues. The germline CDR1 and CDR2 sequences are SQVTM and ANQGSEA. CDR3 in amino acids: CSVLWGGTEAFF. The CDR3 DNA reads as TGCAGCGTTCTTTGGGGTGGCACTGAAGCTTTCTTT. The variable domain in full, with the rest retrieved from reference TRBV29-1 and TRBJ1-1, is SAVISQKPSRDICQRGTSLTIQCQVDSQVTMMFWYRQQPGQSLTLIATANQGSEATYESGFVIDKFPISRPNLTFSTLTVSNMSPEDSSIYLCSVLWGGTEAFFGQGTRLTVV.

By frequency in the sample, this clonotype is medium-sized. The V and J genes are TRBV20-1 and TRBJ2-6, with D unclear. The CDR3 is 15 residues long. Trimming removed 3 bases at V and 0 bases at J, with 9 bases between. Per germline, CDR1 DFQATT and CDR2 SNEGSKA (reference sequence). CDR3: CSARHRSSGANVLTF. The CDR3 DNA reads as TGCAGTGCTAGGCATCGGAGCTCTGGGGCCAACGTCCTGACTTTC.

This clonotype was seen ten or more times. The chain uses TRBV30 and TRBJ1-2; TRBD1 is a possible D gene (6 bases). The CDR3 loop spans 14 amino acids. Germline CDR1 is GTSNPN and CDR2 is SVGIG (reference sequence). V shed 1 base and J shed 1 base, with 10 bases lying between them. The CDR3 sequence: CAWSGTVSNYGYTF. CDR3 sequence (DNA): TGTGCCTGGAGTGGGACAGTCAGTAACTATGGCTACACCTTC.

This clonotype was picked up many times. This chain uses TRBV20-1 with TRBJ2-3; TRBD2 aligns across 13 bases. From germline, CDR1 is DFQATT and CDR2 SNEGSKA (reference sequence). This CDR3 spans 16 amino acids. The trim removed 7 bases at V and 7 bases at J, leaving 14 bases unmatched. The CDR3 is CSGDGPLAGGRYTQYF. In DNA, the CDR3 is TGCAGTGGCGATGGCCCACTAGCGGGGGGGCGTTATACGCAGTATTTT.

This clonotype was observed many times. Written as DNA, the CDR3 is TGTGCCAGCAGTTTACAGGCGGGGGGGCAATACGAGCAGTACTTC. Translated: CASSLQAGGQYEQYF. V and J are TRBV28 and TRBJ2-7, with 9 bases identical to TRBD2. The V gene end was trimmed by 2 bases and the J gene end by 4 bases; junction bases not matched to a gene: 6. This CDR3 region has 15 residues. Per germline, CDR1 MDHEN and CDR2 SYDVKM.

By share, this clonotype counts as medium-sized. The chain joins TRBV10-3 to TRBJ2-7; no definite D call. Germline-derived CDR1 and CDR2 are ENHRY and SYGVKD. The length of the CDR3 is 15 residues. V lost 2 bases and J lost 3, with 14 bases in between. The CDR3 region has the DNA TGTGCCATCAGTGAGCCCTTCGACCGGTACTACGAGCAGTACTTC. This encodes CAISEPFDRYYEQYF.

The chain is built from TRBV28 and TRBJ1-1, with a tentative D call TRBD1 (6 bases). Germline-derived CDR1 and CDR2 are MDHEN and SYDVKM. Trimming removed 2 bases at V and 11 bases at J, with 9 bases between. The CDR3 is 11 amino acids. As DNA, the CDR3 is TGTGCCAGCAGTTTAGGGGGCTCGGCTTTCTTT. Translating gives CASSLGGSAFF.

The rearrangement joins TRBV28 to TRBJ1-6; no firm D call. CDR1 is MDHEN and CDR2 is SYDVKM in the germline V gene. CDR3 length: 15 amino acids. Trimming shortened V by 7 bases and J by 7 bases, and 17 bases separated the two germline ends. This CDR3 reads CASTGASSGNSPLHF. The DNA for the CDR3 is TGTGCCAGCACCGGAGCCTCGTCCGGGAATTCACCCCTCCACTTT. Full variable domain (missing parts from reference TRBV28 and TRBJ1-6): DVKVTQSSRYLVKRTGEKVFLECVQDMDHENMFWYRQDPGLGLRLIYFSYDVKMKEKGDIPEGYSVSREKKERFSLILESASTNQTSMYLCASTGASSGNSPLHFGNGTRLTVT.

This clonotype was detected many times. The genes are TRBV7-2 and TRBJ2-5; 8 bases are a match to TRBD1. With V trimmed by 0 bases and J by 4 bases, 4 bases remained unmatched. The CDR3 covers 15 residues. In germline, CDR1 is SGHTA, CDR2 FQGNSA. The CDR3 coding sequence is TGTGCCAGCAGCTTAGCCCCACAGGGGGGAGAGACCCAGTACTTC. This codes for CASSLAPQGGETQYF.

The table lists this clonotype with many counts. The rearrangement uses TRBV6-6 and TRBJ2-1; possible D gene TRBD2, 7 bases. Germline values: CDR1 MNHNY, CDR2 SVGAGI (reference sequence). The germline V and J ends were trimmed by 7 bases and 1 base, with 20 bases remaining between them. This CDR3 has 17 residues. CDR3 residues: CASTRRGGADSYNEQFF. The CDR3 DNA follows: TGTGCCAGCACCCGGAGAGGGGGGGCCGATTCCTACAATGAGCAGTTCTTC.

V usage is TRBV4-3 and J usage is TRBJ1-4, with TRBD1 identical over 9 bases. The CDR3 contains 15 residues. The trim removed 4 bases at V and 5 bases at J, leaving 5 bases unmatched. Germline V gene sequence: CDR1 LGHNA, CDR2 YSLEER. The CDR3 spells CASSPGTGQNEKLFF. The CDR3, as DNA: TGCGCCAGCAGCCCCGGGACAGGGCAAAATGAAAAACTGTTTTTT.

This clonotype was detected many times. This chain uses TRBV19 with TRBJ2-7; the match to TRBD1 covers 7 bases. Germline loops: CDR1 LNHDA, CDR2 SQIVND (reference sequence). The CDR3 length is 14 residues. The junction had 6 bases not matched to a gene; V was cut back by 5 bases and J by 2 bases. The DNA of the CDR3 is TGTGCCAGTAGTCACCGGGACAGAGCCTACGAGCAGTACTTC. Protein product: CASSHRDRAYEQYF.

The CDR3 coding sequence is TGCGCCAGCAGCTTGGTACAGCACACAGATACGCAGTATTTT. Its protein is CASSLVQHTDTQYF. The chain couples TRBV5-1 to TRBJ2-3; D is unresolved. Trimming shortened V by 0 bases and J by 2 bases, and 7 bases separated the two germline ends. The CDR3 sequence is 14 residues long. Germline-derived CDR1 and CDR2 are SGHRS and YFSETQ.

The V call is TRBV7-9, the J call TRBJ2-1, with 9 bases fitting TRBD2. There are 14 residues in the CDR3. Looked up from germline, CDR1 is SEHNR and CDR2 is FQNEAQ (reference sequence). The V and J ends lost 3 bases and 7 bases, in that order; junction bases with no gene match: 4. CDR3 protein: CASSFLAGYNEQFF. The CDR3 region has the DNA TGTGCCAGCAGCTTCCTAGCGGGGTATAATGAGCAGTTCTTC.

This clonotype was picked up many times. J is TRBJ2-1 and V is TRBV7-9; TRBD1 might be the D (5 bases). The CDR3 covers 15 residues. From germline, CDR1 is SEHNR and CDR2 FQNEAQ (reference sequence). Trimming left V 1 base short and J 3 bases short, with 10 bases between. CDR3 protein: CASSLGGGIYNEQFF. In DNA, the CDR3 is TGTGCCAGCAGCTTAGGGGGCGGAATCTACAATGAGCAGTTCTTC.